The 8 T cell receptor beta chains reported below all come from one sample, sequenced in a study of blood T cell repertoires in COVID-19. Here immunoSEQ multiplex PCR was the method, and the copy in TCRdb shows in-frame clones only, minus some. The profile shows approximately 45,000 clones, 75% to 90% of them singletons. Material: peripheral blood. All receptors come from a middle-aged woman with acute or convalescent COVID-19.

The chain is built from TRBV29-1 and TRBJ2-3, with 11 bases that match TRBD2. The V gene end was trimmed by 7 bases and the J gene end by 4 bases; junction bases not matched to a gene: 7. The CDR3 loop spans 14 amino acids. From germline, CDR1 is SQVTM and CDR2 ANQGSEA. In nucleotides, the CDR3 is TGCAGCGCCGCTAGCGGGAGGTCCTCAGATACGCAGTATTTT. Translating gives CSAASGRSSDTQYF.

The V call is TRBV19, the J call TRBJ1-6; 8 bases are shared with TRBD1. After removal of 5 bases from V and 1 base from J, the junction contained 7 bases not matched to a gene. This CDR3 is 17 amino acids long. From germline, CDR1 is LNHDA and CDR2 SQIVND (reference sequence). The CDR3 region has the DNA TGTGCCAGTAGTCCAGGGACAGGAGGGTCCTATAATTCACCCCTCCACTTT. Its translation: CASSPGTGGSYNSPLHF. Supplemented by reference TRBV19 and TRBJ1-6, the full variable domain reads DGGITQSPKYLFRKEGQNVTLSCEQNLNHDAMYWYRQDPGQGLRLIYYSQIVNDFQKGDIAEGYSVSREKKESFPLTVTSAQKNPTAFYLCASSPGTGGSYNSPLHFGNGTRLTVT.

The CDR3 DNA sequence: TGCGCCAGCAGCCAAAACAGGGAGACTAATGAAAAACTGTTTTTT. It yields the protein CASSQNRETNEKLFF. The J gene is TRBJ1-4, the V gene TRBV4-3; TRBD1 is a possible D gene (6 bases). Looked up from germline, CDR1 is LGHNA and CDR2 is YSLEER. This CDR3 comprises 15 residues. Trimming took off 2 bases at V and 2 bases at J, with 9 bases between the two ends.

This clone occurred once. V usage is TRBV2 and J usage is TRBJ1-6; a possible D gene is TRBD1 (5 bases). The CDR3 is made up of 12 amino acids. Looked up from germline, CDR1 is SNHLY and CDR2 is FYNNEI. V was pared by 7 bases and J by 10 bases, with 11 bases between. The CDR3 DNA follows: TGTGCCAGCACCGAGGGACTCTCACCCCTCCACTTT. Amino acids: CASTEGLSPLHF.

V is TRBV6-1 and J is TRBJ1-5; D is unresolved. Per the germline V gene, CDR1 is MNHNS and CDR2 is SASEGT. The V end was cut by 5 bases, the J end by 1 base, with 9 bases between. The CDR3 covers 14 residues. The CDR3: CASSYGQSNQPQHF. Written as DNA, the CDR3 is TGTGCCAGCAGTTATGGGCAGAGCAATCAGCCCCAGCATTTT.

The chain has TRBV27 and TRBJ1-1; 8 positions match TRBD1. V trimming: 2 bases; J trimming: 3 bases; junction bases outside the gene matches: 2. The CDR3 runs to 14 residues. Germline CDR1 and CDR2: MNHEY and SMNVEV (reference sequence). In DNA form, the CDR3 reads TGTGCCAGCAGTTTACAGGGGGCGCACACTGAAGCTTTCTTT. Protein: CASSLQGAHTEAFF.

V and J are TRBV5-1 and TRBJ2-6; 11 bases fit TRBD2. In germline, CDR1 is SGHRS, CDR2 YFSETQ. The V segment lost 0 bases and the J segment 2 bases; nucleotides outside the gene matches: 10. The CDR3 extends over 20 amino acids. Here the CDR3 DNA reads TGCGCCAGCAGCTTGGCGAACACTAGCGGGAGCTCCACTGGGGCCAACGTCCTGACTTTC. It translates to CASSLANTSGSSTGANVLTF.

J is TRBJ1-1 and V is TRBV30, with D possibly being TRBD1 (5 bases). This CDR3 is built from 11 residues. V lost 3 bases and J lost 9, with 11 bases in between. CDR1 and CDR2 from the germline V gene are GTSNPN and SVGIG (reference sequence). This CDR3 is CAWREEGQAFF. CDR3 nucleotides: TGTGCCTGGAGGGAGGAGGGACAAGCTTTCTTT.